In this sample, the clone carrying this T cell receptor (beta chain) turned up a few times. Antigen: not known. The sample originates from a study of T cell repertoires in cytomegalovirus infection. Study observations and caveats: People with CMV and the relevant HLA were identified by cumulative public TCR beta family frequency. Dominant in the ex vivo response were TCR beta clonotypes restricted by HLA-C and specific for CMV.

TCRdb independently ran MiXCR on the reads; one entry per CDR3 protein. The sample includes about 600,000 distinct CDR3 sequences, roughly 24% of them seen just once. Deletions cut 5 bases from V and 3 bases from J, with 14 bases between. This CDR3 is built from 14 residues. This receptor was taken from a human donor in good health (CMV status not recorded). Some clones in this sample may be carry-over from other donors' samples. The rearrangement joins TRBV12-3 or TRBV12-4 to TRBJ2-7; perhaps TRBD1 as D (5 bases). Sequencing was performed on CD8+ T cells from PBMCs. The CDR3 spells CASSPYRYIYEQYF. In DNA form, the CDR3 reads TGTGCCAGCAGTCCATACAGGTATATCTACGAGCAGTACTTC.